This TCR beta chain was identified in a study of T cell changes during pregnancy in multiple sclerosis. V was shortened by 5 bases and J by 9 bases, with 13 bases between the two germline ends. CDR3 size: 13 residues. Germline values: CDR1 MNHNY, CDR2 SVGAGI (reference sequence). Here immunoSEQ multiplex PCR was the method, and the copy in TCRdb shows in-frame clones only, minus some. The table records some 110,000 clones, about 90% of them present only once. This receptor was obtained from a female donor with multiple sclerosis, enrolled in a pregnancy study. J is TRBJ2-2 and V is TRBV6-6; D remains unclear. The specimen comprised peripheral blood, sampled in the third trimester of pregnancy. CDR3 loop: CASSPQDSRELFF. CDR3 bases: TGTGCCAGCAGTCCCCAGGATAGTCGGGAGCTGTTTTTT.